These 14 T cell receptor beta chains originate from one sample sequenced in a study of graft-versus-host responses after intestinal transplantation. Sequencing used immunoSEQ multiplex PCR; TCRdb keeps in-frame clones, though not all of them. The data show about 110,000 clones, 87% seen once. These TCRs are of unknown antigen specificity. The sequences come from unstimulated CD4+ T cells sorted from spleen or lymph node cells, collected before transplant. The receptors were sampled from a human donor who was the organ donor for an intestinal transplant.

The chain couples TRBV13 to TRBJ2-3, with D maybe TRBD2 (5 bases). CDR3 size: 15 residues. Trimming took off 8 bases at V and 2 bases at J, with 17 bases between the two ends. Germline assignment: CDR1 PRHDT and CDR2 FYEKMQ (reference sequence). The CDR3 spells CASDRRRAPTDTQYF. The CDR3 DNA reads TGTGCCAGCGACCGTAGGCGGGCCCCCACAGATACGCAGTATTTT.

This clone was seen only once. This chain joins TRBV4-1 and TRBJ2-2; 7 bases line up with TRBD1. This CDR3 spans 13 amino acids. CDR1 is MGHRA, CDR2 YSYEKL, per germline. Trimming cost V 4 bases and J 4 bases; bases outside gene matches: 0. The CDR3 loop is CASSRQGTGELFF. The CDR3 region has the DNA TGCGCCAGCAGCCGACAGGGCACCGGGGAGCTGTTTTTT.

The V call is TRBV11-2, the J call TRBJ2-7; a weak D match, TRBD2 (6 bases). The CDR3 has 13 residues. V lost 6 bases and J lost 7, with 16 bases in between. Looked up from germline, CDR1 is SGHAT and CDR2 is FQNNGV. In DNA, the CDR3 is TGTGCCAGCAGTTGGGACGGCCGGGAGGAGCAGTACTTC. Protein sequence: CASSWDGREEQYF.

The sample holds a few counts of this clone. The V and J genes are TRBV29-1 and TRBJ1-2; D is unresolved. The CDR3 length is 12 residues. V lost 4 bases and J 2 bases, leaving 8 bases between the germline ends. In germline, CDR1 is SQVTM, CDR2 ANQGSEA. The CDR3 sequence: CSVGHYNYGYTF. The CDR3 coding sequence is TGCAGCGTTGGCCACTACAACTATGGCTACACCTTC.

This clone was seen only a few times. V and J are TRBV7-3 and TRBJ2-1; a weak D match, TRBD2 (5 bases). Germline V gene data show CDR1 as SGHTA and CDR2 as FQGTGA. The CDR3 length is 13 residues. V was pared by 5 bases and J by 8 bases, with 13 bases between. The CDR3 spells CASSRSSIDEQFF. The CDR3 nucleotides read TGTGCCAGCAGCCGCTCTAGCATTGATGAGCAGTTCTTC. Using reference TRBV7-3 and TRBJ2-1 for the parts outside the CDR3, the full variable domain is GAGVSQTPSNKVTEKGKYVELRCDPISGHTALYWYRQSLGQGPEFLIYFQGTGAADDSGLPNDRFFAVRPEGSVSTLKIQRTERGDSAVYLCASSRSSIDEQFFGPGTRLTVL.

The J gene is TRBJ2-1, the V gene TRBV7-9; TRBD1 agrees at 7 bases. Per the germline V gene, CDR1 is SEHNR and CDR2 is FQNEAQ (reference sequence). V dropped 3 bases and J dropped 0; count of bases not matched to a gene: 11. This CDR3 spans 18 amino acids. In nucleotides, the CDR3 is TGTGCCAGCAGCTTTCAGGGACAGTCTCCGAGCTCCTACAATGAGCAGTTCTTC. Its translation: CASSFQGQSPSSYNEQFF.

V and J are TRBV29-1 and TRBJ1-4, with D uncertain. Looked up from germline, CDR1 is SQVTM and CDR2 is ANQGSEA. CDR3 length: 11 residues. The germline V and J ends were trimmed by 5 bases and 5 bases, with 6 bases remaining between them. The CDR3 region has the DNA TGCAGCGTTAGTCAGAATGAAAAACTGTTTTTT. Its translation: CSVSQNEKLFF.

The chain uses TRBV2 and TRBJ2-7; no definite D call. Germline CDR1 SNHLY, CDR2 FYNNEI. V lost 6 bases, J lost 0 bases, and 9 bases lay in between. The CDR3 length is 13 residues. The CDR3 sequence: CASSPASSYEQYF. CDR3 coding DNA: TGTGCCAGCAGCCCCGCCAGCTCCTACGAGCAGTACTTC.

CDR3 sequence (DNA): TGCGCCAGCAGCCACATCGCATACGGGACAGGGGATCATGGCTACACCTTC. It translates to CASSHIAYGTGDHGYTF. The chain couples TRBV5-1 to TRBJ1-2; TRBD1 matches at 10 bases. The CDR3 spans 17 residues. Trimming removed 4 bases from V and 6 bases from J; junction bases left unmatched: 15. Per germline, CDR1 SGHRS and CDR2 YFSETQ. The whole variable domain, filled in from reference TRBV5-1 and TRBJ1-2, reads KAGVTQTPRYLIKTRGQQVTLSCSPISGHRSVSWYQQTPGQGLQFLFEYFSETQRNKGNFPGRFSGRQFSNSRSEMNVSTLELGDSALYLCASSHIAYGTGDHGYTFGSGTRLTVV.

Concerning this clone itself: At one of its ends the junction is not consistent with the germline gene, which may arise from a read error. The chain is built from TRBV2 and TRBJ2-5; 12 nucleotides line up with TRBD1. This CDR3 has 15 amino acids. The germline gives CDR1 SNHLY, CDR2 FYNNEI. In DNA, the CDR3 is TGTGCCAGCAGAATCGGGACAGGGGGCCAAAAGACCCAGTACTTC. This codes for CASRIGTGGQKTQYF.

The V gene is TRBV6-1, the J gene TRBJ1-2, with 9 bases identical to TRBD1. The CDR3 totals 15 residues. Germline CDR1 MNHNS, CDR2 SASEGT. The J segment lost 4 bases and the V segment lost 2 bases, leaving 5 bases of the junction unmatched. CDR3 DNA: TGTGCCAGCAGTGAACGAGGACAGGGGAGCTATGGCTACACCTTC. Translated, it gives CASSERGQGSYGYTF.

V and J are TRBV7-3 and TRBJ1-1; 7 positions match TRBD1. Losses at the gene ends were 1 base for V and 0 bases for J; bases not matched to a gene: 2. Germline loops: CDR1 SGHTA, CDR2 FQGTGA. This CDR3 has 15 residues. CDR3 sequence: CASSLRDRMNTEAFF. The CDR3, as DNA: TGTGCCAGCAGCTTAAGGGACAGAATGAACACTGAAGCTTTCTTT.

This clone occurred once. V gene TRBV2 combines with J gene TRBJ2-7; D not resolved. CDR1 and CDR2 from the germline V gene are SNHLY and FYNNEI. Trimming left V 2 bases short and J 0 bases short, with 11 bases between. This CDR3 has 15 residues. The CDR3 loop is CASSESSVPSYEQYF. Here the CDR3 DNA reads TGTGCCAGCAGTGAATCCTCAGTCCCCTCCTACGAGCAGTACTTC.

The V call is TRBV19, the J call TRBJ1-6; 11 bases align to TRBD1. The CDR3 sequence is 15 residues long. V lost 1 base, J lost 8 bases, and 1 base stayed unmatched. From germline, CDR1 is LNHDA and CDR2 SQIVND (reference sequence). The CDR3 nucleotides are TGTGCCAGTAGTATAGGGACAGGGGGCGATTCACCCCTCCACTTT. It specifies CASSIGTGGDSPLHF.